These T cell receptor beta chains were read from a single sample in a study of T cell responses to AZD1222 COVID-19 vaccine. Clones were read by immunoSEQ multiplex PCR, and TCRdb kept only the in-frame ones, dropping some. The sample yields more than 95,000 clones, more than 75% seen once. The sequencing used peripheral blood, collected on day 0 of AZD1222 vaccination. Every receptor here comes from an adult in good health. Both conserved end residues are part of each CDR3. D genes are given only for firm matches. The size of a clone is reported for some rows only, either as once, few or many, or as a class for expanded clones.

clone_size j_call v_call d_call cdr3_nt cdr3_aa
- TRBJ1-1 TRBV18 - TGTGCCAGCTCACCAACGTACCGGGGGACTGAAGCTTTCTTT CASSPTYRGTEAFF
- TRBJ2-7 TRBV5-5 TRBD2 TGTGCCAGCAGCAGCGGGGTAGGCTACGAGCAGTACTTC CASSSGVGYEQYF
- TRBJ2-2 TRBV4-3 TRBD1 TGCGCCAGCAGCAGGAGACAGGGGGGAACCGGGGAGCTGTTTTTT CASSRRQGGTGELFF
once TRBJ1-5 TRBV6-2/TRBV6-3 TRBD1 TGTGCCAGCAGTTACCTCGGCAGGGGGTCGGGTCAGCCCCAGCATTTT CASSYLGRGSGQPQHF
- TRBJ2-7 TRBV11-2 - TGTGCCAGCAGCCCAGTAGGCTACGAGCAGTACTTC CASSPVGYEQYF
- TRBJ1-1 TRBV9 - TGTGCCAGCAGCGTAGAGGCGCAGGGGACCGAAGCTTTCTTT CASSVEAQGTEAFF
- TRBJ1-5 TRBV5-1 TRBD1 TGCGCCAGCAGCTTGGATACAGGGGTAAATCAGCCCCAGCATTTT CASSLDTGVNQPQHF
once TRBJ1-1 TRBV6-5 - TGTGCCAGCAGGAGGGGAGGGAACACTGAAGCTTTCTTT CASRRGGNTEAFF
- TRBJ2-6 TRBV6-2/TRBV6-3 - TGTGCCAGCAGCAGAACGAAATCCCCTGGTGGGGCCAACGTCCTGACTTTC CASSRTKSPGGANVLTF
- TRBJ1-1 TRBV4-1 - TGCGCCAGCAGGCAAAGGCGTGACACCCTTTCCGAAGCTTTCTTT CASRQRRDTLSEAFF
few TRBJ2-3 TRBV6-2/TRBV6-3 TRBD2 TGTGCCAGCAGTTATAGACCCTTTGGGAGGGTCGCAGATACGCAGTATTTT CASSYRPFGRVADTQYF
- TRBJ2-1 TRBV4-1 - TGCGCCAGCAGCCAAGGCGGGGTCAATGAGCAGTTCTTC CASSQGGVNEQFF
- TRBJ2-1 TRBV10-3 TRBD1 TGTGCCATCAGTGAAGCCTACAGGGGGCAGTTAAATGAGCAGTTCTTC CAISEAYRGQLNEQFF
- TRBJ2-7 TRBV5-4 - TGTGCCAGCAGCTTGGCCTTTTCCCACGAGCAGTACTTC CASSLAFSHEQYF
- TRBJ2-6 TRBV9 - TGTGCCAGCAGCGTAGCCCAGGAAAAGTTATCTGGGGCCAACGTCCTGACTTTC CASSVAQEKLSGANVLTF
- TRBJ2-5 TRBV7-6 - TGTGCCAGCAGTCGAGCGGGTTACCAAGAGACCCAGTACTTC CASSRAGYQETQYF
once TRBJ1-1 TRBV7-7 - TGTGCTAGCAGCTTATCTCTAGGGGTGGTGGGCATTGATCTTGAGAACACTGAAGCTTTCTTT CASSLSLGVVGIDLENTEAFF
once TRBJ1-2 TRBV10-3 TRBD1 TGTGCCACCTCGCCGGGACAGGGCTTCAACTATGGCTACACCTTC CATSPGQGFNYGYTF
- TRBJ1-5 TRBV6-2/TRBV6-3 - TGTGCCAGCAGTTACTCTGTCCCGTCAAGGATCAGCAATCAGCCCCAGCATTTT CASSYSVPSRISNQPQHF